The present T cell receptor beta chain was sequenced within a study of blood T cell repertoires in COVID-19. About the research overall: Italy, Spain and the United States were the sources of the convalescent and acute COVID-19 samples. T cells, B-cell-depleted T cells, or PBMCs provided the cDNA or gDNA that served as material.

As processed by the authors: Estimation of nucleated cell counts was performed using reference gene primer amplification. The repertoire was sequenced with immunoSEQ multiplex PCR; TCRdb's copy has only in-frame clones and lacks some. The D gene and trimming were derived from the DNA, and the V and J assignments and clone size from that table. Altogether 150,000 to 200,000 clones are present, approximately 90% being singletons, with the ten largest covering under 3.5%. This CDR3 region has 15 residues. Germline V gene lookup returns CDR1 MRHNA and CDR2 SNTAGT. Trimming took 4 bases from V and 1 from J; bases not matched to a gene: 3.

The receptor's source is a woman aged 25 to 39 with active or convalescent COVID-19. The chain couples TRBV6-4 to TRBJ2-5; TRBD2 aligns across 10 bases. Input material: peripheral blood. In DNA, the CDR3 is TGTGCCAGCAGTGCGAGCGGGGGGGCCCAAGAGACCCAGTACTTC. This translates into CASSASGGAQETQYF.